These 28 T cell receptor beta chains originate from one sample sequenced in a study of T cell changes during pregnancy in multiple sclerosis. Some clones are missing from TCRdb's copy, which holds only in-frame ones; the method was immunoSEQ multiplex PCR. Of 70,000 to 95,000 clones in the sample, 90% to 95% were seen once. The material was peripheral blood, obtained in the first trimester of pregnancy. The receptors shown here come from a female donor with multiple sclerosis, enrolled in a pregnancy study.

This clone was recorded a few times. The genes are TRBV19 and TRBJ1-5, with D possibly being TRBD1 (6 bases). The CDR3 covers 15 residues. V was trimmed by 8 bases and J by 6 bases, leaving 20 bases between them. Looked up from germline, CDR1 is LNHDA and CDR2 is SQIVND (reference sequence). The CDR3 sequence: CASQGRGGRGQPQHF. The CDR3 DNA follows: TGTGCCAGTCAAGGGCGGGGGGGGCGAGGTCAGCCCCAGCATTTT.

The rearrangement joins TRBV9 to TRBJ1-1; 9 bases match TRBD1. With V trimmed by 4 bases and J by 11 bases, 21 bases remained unmatched. Per germline, CDR1 SGDLS and CDR2 YYNGEE. CDR3 length: 17 amino acids. This CDR3 reads CASSPSGGQGRQDWAFF. For the CDR3, the DNA is TGTGCCAGCAGCCCCTCGGGGGGACAGGGTAGGCAGGATTGGGCTTTCTTT.

The V and J genes are TRBV6-5 and TRBJ2-5; TRBD2 agrees at 7 bases. CDR3 length: 11 residues. V shed 6 bases, J shed 5 bases, and the junction held 0 bases outside the gene matches. Looked up from germline, CDR1 is MNHEY and CDR2 is SVGAGI. Here the CDR3 DNA reads TGTGCCAGCAGGCGGGGGGAGACCCAGTACTTC. It specifies CASRRGETQYF.

This clone was picked up one time. The chain uses TRBV11-2 and TRBJ1-1; D gene ambiguous. The CDR3 runs to 18 residues. Trimming stripped 5 bases from V and 0 bases from J, with 22 bases between. Germline V gene sequence: CDR1 SGHAT, CDR2 FQNNGV. CDR3 amino acids: CASSNDILNVGLNTEAFF. The DNA of the CDR3 is TGTGCCAGCAGCAACGACATTCTGAATGTGGGCTTGAACACTGAAGCTTTCTTT.

The chain combines TRBV18 with TRBJ2-7; possibly TRBD1 for D (8 bases). With 3 bases removed from V and 3 bases from J, the gap between germline ends came to 27 bases. Per the germline V gene, CDR1 is KGHSH and CDR2 is LQKENI. The length of the CDR3 is 19 residues. CDR3 DNA: TGTGCCAGCTCACCTTTGGCGGGACAGGCCGGGGGGCAAATCTACGAGCAGTACTTC. This gives the protein CASSPLAGQAGGQIYEQYF.

The rearrangement uses TRBV7-2 and TRBJ2-7; the match to TRBD1 covers 8 bases. This CDR3 region has 16 residues. CDR1 is SGHTA and CDR2 is FQGNSA in the germline V gene. The J segment lost 4 bases and the V segment lost 4 bases, leaving 12 bases of the junction unmatched. CDR3 coding DNA: TGTGCCAGCAGCTCAATGACAGGGGATACTCAATACGAGCAGTACTTC. Encoded protein: CASSSMTGDTQYEQYF.

The chain uses TRBV5-4 and TRBJ1-4; the D is unclear. Per germline, CDR1 SGHNT and CDR2 YYREEE (reference sequence). CDR3 size: 14 residues. V gave up 3 bases and J gave up 4 bases, with 10 bases separating them. Here the CDR3 reads CASSSGRDNEKLFF. The CDR3 nucleotides are TGTGCCAGCAGCTCTGGGCGGGATAATGAAAAACTGTTTTTT. Together with reference TRBV5-4 and TRBJ1-4, the CDR3 gives the full variable domain: ETGVTQSPTHLIKTRGQQVTLRCSSQSGHNTVSWYQQALGQGPQFIFQYYREEENGRGNFPPRFSGLQFPNYSSELNVNALELDDSALYLCASSSGRDNEKLFFGSGTQLSVL.

Concerning this clone: This specimen includes other DNA sequences encoding the same CDR3. This chain uses TRBV7-9 with TRBJ1-2, with 7 bases that match TRBD1. Germline V gene sequence: CDR1 SEHNR, CDR2 FQNEAQ (reference sequence). The CDR3 length is 12 residues. V lost 1 base and J lost 8; bases outside the gene matches: 1. CDR3 sequence reads: CASSLGGGGYTF. The CDR3 region has the DNA TGTGCCAGCAGCTTAGGAGGGGGCGGCTACACCTTC. Looking up the rest from reference TRBV7-9 and TRBJ1-2 gives the full variable domain: DTGVSQNPRHKITKRGQNVTFRCDPISEHNRLYWYRQTLGQGPEFLTYFQNEAQLEKSRLLSDRFSAERPKGSFSTLEIQRTEQGDSAMYLCASSLGGGGYTFGSGTRLTVV.

The table lists this clone with a few counts. The chain combines TRBV29-1 with TRBJ2-1; 8 bases align to TRBD1. J lost 4 bases, V lost 5 bases, and 7 bases had no gene match. This CDR3 is built from 14 residues. Germline V lookup: CDR1 SQVTM, CDR2 ANQGSEA. The CDR3 here is CSVRTGRTYNEQFF. The CDR3 bases are TGCAGCGTTAGGACAGGGAGAACTTACAATGAGCAGTTCTTC.

This chain links TRBV2 with TRBJ2-3, with D unclear. With 7 bases removed from V and 4 bases from J, the gap between germline ends came to 6 bases. Per the germline V gene, CDR1 is SNHLY and CDR2 is FYNNEI. The CDR3 loop spans 11 amino acids. CDR3 amino acids: CASNVADTQYF. CDR3 coding DNA: TGTGCCAGCAATGTAGCAGATACGCAGTATTTT.

V usage is TRBV5-5 and J usage is TRBJ1-3; 8 bases align to TRBD1. The CDR3 spans 15 residues. Germline-derived CDR1 and CDR2 are SGHKS and YYEKEE (reference sequence). Trimming removed 4 bases from V and 2 bases from J; junction bases left unmatched: 5. Here the CDR3 reads CASSVGGQAGNTIYF. The CDR3 region has the DNA TGTGCCAGCAGCGTAGGGGGACAGGCTGGAAACACCATATATTTT. The whole variable domain, filled in from reference TRBV5-5 and TRBJ1-3, reads DAGVTQSPTHLIKTRGQQVTLRCSPISGHKSVSWYQQVLGQGPQFIFQYYEKEERGRGNFPDRFSARQFPNYSSELNVNALLLGDSALYLCASSVGGQAGNTIYFGEGSWLTVV.

V gene TRBV5-1 combines with J gene TRBJ2-6, with no clear D. CDR1 and CDR2 (germline): SGHRS, YFSETQ. Trimming pared 2 bases from V and 0 bases from J, leaving 12 bases between. This CDR3 spans 17 amino acids. The CDR3 coding sequence is TGCGCCAGCAGCTTTAGAGGCTTATACTCTGGGGCCAACGTCCTGACTTTC. It codes for CASSFRGLYSGANVLTF. Full variable domain (remainder filled in from reference TRBV5-1 and TRBJ2-6): KAGVTQTPRYLIKTRGQQVTLSCSPISGHRSVSWYQQTPGQGLQFLFEYFSETQRNKGNFPGRFSGRQFSNSRSEMNVSTLELGDSALYLCASSFRGLYSGANVLTFGAGSRLTVL.

This clone was found a few times. The J gene is TRBJ1-1, the V gene TRBV9; D is possibly TRBD1 (6 bases). Trimming pared 2 bases from V and 4 bases from J, leaving 9 bases between. The germline gives CDR1 SGDLS, CDR2 YYNGEE. The CDR3 covers 13 residues. The CDR3 DNA reads TGTGCCAGCAGCGTGGGGGCAGGCACTGAAGCTTTCTTT. This codes for CASSVGAGTEAFF.

V and J are TRBV6-1 and TRBJ1-5; D gene uncertain. The V and J ends lost 0 bases and 0 bases respectively, with 12 bases between them. Germline V lookup: CDR1 MNHNS, CDR2 SASEGT. The CDR3 covers 17 residues. The chain's CDR3 is CASSEAQRLNSNQPQHF. Here the CDR3 DNA reads TGTGCCAGCAGTGAAGCGCAGAGGCTCAATAGCAATCAGCCCCAGCATTTT.

The gene calls are TRBV29-1 and TRBJ2-2, with no clear D. The germline CDR1 and CDR2 sequences are SQVTM and ANQGSEA. Trimming stripped 7 bases from V and 1 base from J, with 13 bases between. The CDR3 loop spans 14 amino acids. The CDR3 DNA reads as TGCAGCGGGTCCCGAGGTGGGAACACCGGGGAGCTGTTTTTT. Translation gives CSGSRGGNTGELFF.

The chain is built from TRBV9 and TRBJ2-2; a possible D gene is TRBD1 (5 bases). The V gene lost 4 bases and the J gene lost 6 bases, with 10 bases spanning the gap. The germline CDR1 and CDR2 sequences are SGDLS and YYNGEE. The CDR3 loop spans 13 amino acids. CDR3 nucleotide sequence: TGTGCCAGCAGCTTACAACAGGCCGGGGAGCTGTTTTTT. This encodes CASSLQQAGELFF.

The sample holds one count of this clone. This chain links TRBV9 with TRBJ1-4; perhaps TRBD1 as D (6 bases). Trimming shortened V by 1 base and J by 4 bases, and 17 bases separated the two germline ends. This CDR3 has 17 amino acids. Germline CDR1 is SGDLS and CDR2 is YYNGEE. The CDR3 DNA reads as TGTGCCAGCAGCGTAAGCGCACAGGGTTGGGGTAATGAAAAACTGTTTTTT. Its protein product is CASSVSAQGWGNEKLFF.

This clone was detected many times. The rearrangement links TRBV2 to TRBJ1-3; maybe TRBD1 (5 bases). Trimming removed 4 bases at V and 3 bases at J, with 7 bases between. CDR1 and CDR2 (germline): SNHLY, FYNNEI. CDR3 size: 13 residues. The CDR3 DNA reads as TGTGCCAGCAGTGGGGGCTTTGGAAACACCATATATTTT. Residues: CASSGGFGNTIYF.

V is TRBV2 and J is TRBJ1-2; 7 nucleotides agree with TRBD1. The ends lost 2 bases at V and 4 bases at J; junction bases unmatched: 10. Germline CDR1 SNHLY, CDR2 FYNNEI. The CDR3 totals 16 residues. In DNA, the CDR3 is TGTGCCAGCAGTGAATCAACCCTCCGGGACAGCTATGGCTACACCTTC. Translating gives CASSESTLRDSYGYTF.

V is TRBV6-1 and J is TRBJ2-3; the D is unclear. This CDR3 is 15 amino acids long. Germline assignment: CDR1 MNHNS and CDR2 SASEGT. The V and J ends lost 7 bases and 2 bases respectively, with 16 bases between them. This chain's CDR3 is CASTGSARPTDTQYF. The CDR3 nucleotides read TGTGCCAGCACGGGTTCAGCGAGGCCCACAGATACGCAGTATTTT.

The V gene is TRBV6-6, the J gene TRBJ2-6; D not resolved. With 2 bases removed from V and 0 bases from J, the gap between germline ends came to 8 bases. CDR1 MNHNY and CDR2 SVGAGI come from the germline V gene (reference sequence). CDR3 size: 16 residues. CDR3 protein: CASSYVQISGANVLTF. CDR3 nucleotides: TGTGCCAGCAGTTACGTCCAGATCTCTGGGGCCAACGTCCTGACTTTC.

This chain uses TRBV30 with TRBJ1-1, with D uncertain. Germline CDR1 is GTSNPN and CDR2 is SVGIG (reference sequence). The V and J ends lost 2 bases and 1 base respectively, with 11 bases between them. The CDR3 sequence is 14 residues long. This CDR3 reads CAWSIRDTNTEAFF. The CDR3 DNA sequence: TGTGCCTGGAGTATCCGGGATACGAACACTGAAGCTTTCTTT.

V and J are TRBV10-3 and TRBJ2-3, with D perhaps matching TRBD2 (6 bases). The CDR3 loop spans 18 amino acids. Trimming took off 0 bases at V and 0 bases at J, with 16 bases between the two ends. The germline gives CDR1 ENHRY, CDR2 SYGVKD. CDR3 amino acids: CAISESRGTSSSTDTQYF. CDR3 DNA sequence: TGTGCCATCAGTGAGTCGAGGGGTACTAGCAGTAGCACAGATACGCAGTATTTT.

This clone was found once. This rearrangement joins TRBV29-1 to TRBJ1-2; 8 bases align to TRBD1. This CDR3 comprises 15 residues. CDR1 and CDR2 from the germline V gene are SQVTM and ANQGSEA. Losses at the gene ends were 7 bases for V and 7 bases for J; bases not matched to a gene: 17. DNA of the CDR3: TGCAGCGCCCGACCCGGAGGACAGGGAAGTTCTGGCTACACCTTC. Its translation is CSARPGGQGSSGYTF.

The rearrangement uses TRBV5-5 and TRBJ1-6; TRBD1 matches 8 bases. Losses at the gene ends were 3 bases for V and 7 bases for J; bases not matched to a gene: 6. Germline CDR1 SGHKS, CDR2 YYEKEE (reference sequence). The CDR3 loop spans 15 amino acids. This CDR3 reads CASSYGTGPNSPLHF. The CDR3 DNA reads TGTGCCAGCAGCTATGGGACAGGCCCCAATTCACCCCTCCACTTT.

The count of this clone is one. CDR3 sequence: CASGGGEQYF. In DNA, the CDR3 is TGTGCCAGCGGGGGCGGGGAGCAGTACTTC. The V and J genes are TRBV6-6 and TRBJ2-7; D possibly corresponds to TRBD1 (6 bases). The CDR3 consists of 10 residues. Trimming pared 8 bases from V and 7 bases from J, leaving 9 bases between. Germline loops: CDR1 MNHNY, CDR2 SVGAGI (reference sequence).

The J gene is TRBJ1-2, the V gene TRBV14; D gene unclear. This CDR3 is 13 amino acids long. The germline CDR1 and CDR2 sequences are SGHDN and FVKESK. V lost 1 base and J lost 4, with 7 bases in between. CDR3 residues: CASSQVVSYGYTF. DNA for the CDR3: TGTGCCAGCAGCCAAGTAGTGAGCTATGGCTACACCTTC. Variable domain in full (rest from reference TRBV14 and TRBJ1-2): EAGVTQFPSHSVIEKGQTVTLRCDPISGHDNLYWYRRVMGKEIKFLLHFVKESKQDESGMPNNRFLAERTGGTYSTLKVQPAELEDSGVYFCASSQVVSYGYTFGSGTRLTVV.

The chain links TRBV19 to TRBJ1-4, with a tentative D call TRBD1 (6 bases). This CDR3 is built from 15 residues. The ends were cut back, 6 bases at V and 7 bases at J, with 18 bases in the middle. Germline V gene lookup returns CDR1 LNHDA and CDR2 SQIVND (reference sequence). The CDR3 nucleotides are TGTGCCAGTAGGGAACACAGGGCTGGAGGTGAAAAACTGTTTTTT. Translated: CASREHRAGGEKLFF.